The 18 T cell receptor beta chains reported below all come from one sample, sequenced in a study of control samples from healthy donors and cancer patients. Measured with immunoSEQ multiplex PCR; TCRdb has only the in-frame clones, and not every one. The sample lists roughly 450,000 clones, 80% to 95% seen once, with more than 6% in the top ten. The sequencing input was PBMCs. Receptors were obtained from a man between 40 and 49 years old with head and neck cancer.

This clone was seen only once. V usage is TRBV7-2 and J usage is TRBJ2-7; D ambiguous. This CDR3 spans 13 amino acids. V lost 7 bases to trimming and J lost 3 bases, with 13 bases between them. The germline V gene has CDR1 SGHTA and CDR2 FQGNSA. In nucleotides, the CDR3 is TGTGCCAGCACCCTCTCCCCCAACTACGAGCAGTACTTC. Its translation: CASTLSPNYEQYF.

CDR3 in amino acids: CASSRPGLAGSSTDTQYF. CDR3 DNA: TGTGCCAGCAGCCGCCCGGGACTAGCGGGTTCTAGCACAGATACGCAGTATTTT. The chain joins TRBV28 to TRBJ2-3; 12 nucleotides line up with TRBD2. The CDR3 is 18 residues long. Germline-derived CDR1 and CDR2 are MDHEN and SYDVKM. V dropped 6 bases and J dropped 0; count of bases not matched to a gene: 10.

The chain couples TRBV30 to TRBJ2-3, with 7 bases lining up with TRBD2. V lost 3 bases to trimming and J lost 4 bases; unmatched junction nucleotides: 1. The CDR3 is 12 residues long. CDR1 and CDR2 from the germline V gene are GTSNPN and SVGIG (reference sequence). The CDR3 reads CAWRGLSDTQYF. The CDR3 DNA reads TGTGCCTGGAGGGGACTATCAGATACGCAGTATTTT.

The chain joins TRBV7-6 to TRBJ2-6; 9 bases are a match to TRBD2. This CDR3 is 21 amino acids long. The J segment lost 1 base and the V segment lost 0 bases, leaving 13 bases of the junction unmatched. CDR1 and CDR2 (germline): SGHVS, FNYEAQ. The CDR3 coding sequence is TGTGCCAGCAGCTTAGCGCGGGGGGGCGTGGGGACCTCTTCTGGGGCCAACGTCCTGACTTTC. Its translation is CASSLARGGVGTSSGANVLTF. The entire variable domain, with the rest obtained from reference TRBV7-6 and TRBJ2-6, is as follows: GAGVSQSPRYKVTKRGQDVALRCDPISGHVSLYWYRQALGQGPEFLTYFNYEAQQDKSGLPNDRFSAERPEGSISTLTIQRTEQRDSAMYRCASSLARGGVGTSSGANVLTFGAGSRLTVL.

The CDR3 DNA sequence: TGTGCCAGCAGCCAAGGCGTCAATCAGCCCCAGCATTTT. It codes for CASSQGVNQPQHF. The chain recombines TRBV3-1 (or the pseudogene TRBV3-2) with TRBJ1-5; no firm D call. The CDR3 runs to 13 residues. Trimming left V 1 base short and J 3 bases short, with 4 bases between. The V gene's germline CDR1 is LGHDT and CDR2 YNNKEL (reference sequence).

In DNA, the CDR3 is TGCGCCAGCAGCCCCGGGACAGGGTACACCGGGGAGCTGTTTTTT. It encodes CASSPGTGYTGELFF. The V and J genes are TRBV10-1 and TRBJ2-2, with 9 bases lining up with TRBD1. Per the germline V gene, CDR1 is WNHNN and CDR2 is SYGVQD (reference sequence). V lost 6 bases and J lost 3; bases outside the gene matches: 5. This CDR3 has 15 amino acids.

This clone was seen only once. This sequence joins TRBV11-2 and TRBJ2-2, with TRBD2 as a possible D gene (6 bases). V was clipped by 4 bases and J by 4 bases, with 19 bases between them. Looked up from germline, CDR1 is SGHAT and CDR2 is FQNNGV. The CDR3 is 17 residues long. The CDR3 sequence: CASSSNLPGLTTGELFF. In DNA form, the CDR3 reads TGTGCCAGCAGCTCTAACCTTCCGGGACTTACCACCGGGGAGCTGTTTTTT.

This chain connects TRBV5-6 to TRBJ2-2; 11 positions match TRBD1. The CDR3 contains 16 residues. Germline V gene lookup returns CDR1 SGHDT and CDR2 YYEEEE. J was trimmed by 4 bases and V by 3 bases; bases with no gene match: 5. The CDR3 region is CASSSAGTGGTGELFF. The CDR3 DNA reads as TGTGCCAGCAGCTCCGCCGGGACAGGGGGCACCGGGGAGCTGTTTTTT.

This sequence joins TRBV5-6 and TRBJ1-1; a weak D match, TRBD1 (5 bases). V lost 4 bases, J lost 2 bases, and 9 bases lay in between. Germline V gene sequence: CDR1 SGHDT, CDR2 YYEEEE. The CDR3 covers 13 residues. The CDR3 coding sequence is TGTGCCAGCAGCCGGGACCTTAACACTGAAGCTTTCTTT. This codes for CASSRDLNTEAFF.

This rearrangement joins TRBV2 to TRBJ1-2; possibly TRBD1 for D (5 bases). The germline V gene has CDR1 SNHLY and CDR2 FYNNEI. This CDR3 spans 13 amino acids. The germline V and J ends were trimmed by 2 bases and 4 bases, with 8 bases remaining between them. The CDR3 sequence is CASSENRIYGYTF. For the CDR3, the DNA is TGTGCCAGCAGTGAAAACAGGATCTATGGCTACACCTTC.

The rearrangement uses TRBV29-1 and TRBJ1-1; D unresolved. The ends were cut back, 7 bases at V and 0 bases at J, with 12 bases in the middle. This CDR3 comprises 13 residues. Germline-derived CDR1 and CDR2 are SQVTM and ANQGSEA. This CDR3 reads CSASTEMNTEAFF. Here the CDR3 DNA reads TGCAGCGCCTCGACGGAGATGAACACTGAAGCTTTCTTT.

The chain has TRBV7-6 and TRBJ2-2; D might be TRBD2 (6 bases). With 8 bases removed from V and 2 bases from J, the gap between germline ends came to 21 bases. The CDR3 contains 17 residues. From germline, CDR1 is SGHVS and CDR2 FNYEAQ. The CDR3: CASSAEPLAINTGELFF. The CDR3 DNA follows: TGTGCCAGCTCGGCCGAACCTCTAGCGATTAACACCGGGGAGCTGTTTTTT.

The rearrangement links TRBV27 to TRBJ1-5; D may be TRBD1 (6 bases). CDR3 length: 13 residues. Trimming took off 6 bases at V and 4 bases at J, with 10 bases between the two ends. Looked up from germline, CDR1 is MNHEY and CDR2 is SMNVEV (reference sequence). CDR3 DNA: TGTGCCAGCAGGGCTCAGGGGAATCAGCCCCAGCATTTT. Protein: CASRAQGNQPQHF.

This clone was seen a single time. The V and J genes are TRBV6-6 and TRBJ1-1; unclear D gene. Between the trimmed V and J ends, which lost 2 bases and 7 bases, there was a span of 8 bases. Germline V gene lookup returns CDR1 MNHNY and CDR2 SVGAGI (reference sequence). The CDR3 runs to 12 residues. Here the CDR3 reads CASSYGQVEAFF. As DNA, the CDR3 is TGTGCCAGCAGTTACGGGCAGGTTGAAGCTTTCTTT.

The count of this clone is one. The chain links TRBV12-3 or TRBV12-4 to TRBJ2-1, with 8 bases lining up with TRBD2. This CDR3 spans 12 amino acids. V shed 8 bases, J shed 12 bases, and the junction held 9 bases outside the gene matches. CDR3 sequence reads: CASWRVGRVQFF. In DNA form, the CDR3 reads TGTGCCAGCTGGAGGGTCGGGAGGGTGCAGTTCTTC.

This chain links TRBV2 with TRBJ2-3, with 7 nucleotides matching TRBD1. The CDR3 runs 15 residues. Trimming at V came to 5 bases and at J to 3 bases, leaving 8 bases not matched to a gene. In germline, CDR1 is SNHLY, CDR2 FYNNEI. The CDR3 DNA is TGTGCCAGCAGTCAACGACAGGGAACAACAGATACGCAGTATTTT. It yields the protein CASSQRQGTTDTQYF.

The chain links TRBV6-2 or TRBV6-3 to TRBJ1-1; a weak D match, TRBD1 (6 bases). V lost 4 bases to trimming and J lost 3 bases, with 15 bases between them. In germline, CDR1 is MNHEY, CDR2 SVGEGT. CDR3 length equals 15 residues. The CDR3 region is CASSLMGGSDTEAFF. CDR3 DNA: TGTGCCAGCAGTTTAATGGGGGGCTCAGACACTGAAGCTTTCTTT.

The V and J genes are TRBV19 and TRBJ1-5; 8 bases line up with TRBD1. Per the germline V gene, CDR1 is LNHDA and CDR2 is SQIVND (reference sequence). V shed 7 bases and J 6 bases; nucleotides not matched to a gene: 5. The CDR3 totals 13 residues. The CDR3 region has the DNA TGTGCCAGTACCAACAGGGGGAGTCAGCCCCAGCATTTT. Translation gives CASTNRGSQPQHF.